These 9 T cell receptor beta chains share one sample of origin, sequenced in a study of long-term antiretroviral therapy in people with HIV. Running of the v3.0 immunoSEQ assay took place at survey level. Only in-frame clones appear in the TCRdb table, and some are missing; sequencing was by immunoSEQ multiplex PCR. The data contain approximately 17,000 clones, 60% to 80% of them singletons. The sample was unsorted PBMCs, taken 1.5 years before starting antiretroviral therapy. Receptors were obtained from a woman aged 45-59 years with HIV.

This clone is a singleton in its sample. The chain recombines TRBV28 with TRBJ1-5, with D unclear. The CDR3 is 16 amino acids. The V gene lost 7 bases and the J gene lost 4 bases, with 20 bases spanning the gap. The germline V gene encodes CDR1 MDHEN and CDR2 SYDVKM. The CDR3 loop is CASTLGVRAINQPQHF. CDR3 DNA sequence: TGTGCCAGCACCCTCGGTGTCCGGGCGATTAATCAGCCCCAGCATTTT.

This clone was observed a few times. V is TRBV2 and J is TRBJ1-2; the match to TRBD1 covers 7 bases. The V and J ends lost 5 bases and 6 bases, in that order; junction bases with no gene match: 12. The CDR3 length is 15 residues. Germline V gene data show CDR1 as SNHLY and CDR2 as FYNNEI. The CDR3: CASSLTMTGQDGYTF. DNA of the CDR3: TGTGCCAGCAGTTTAACCATGACAGGGCAGGATGGCTACACCTTC.

The CDR3 bases are TGCGCCAGCAGCTTGGGCGCGGGGGGGCCGGCGGGTACGCAGTATTTT. Amino acid sequence: CASSLGAGGPAGTQYF. The chain is built from TRBV5-1 and TRBJ2-3, with 9 bases fitting TRBD2. Per the germline V gene, CDR1 is SGHRS and CDR2 is YFSETQ. The CDR3 is made up of 16 amino acids. With 0 bases clipped from V and 8 bases from J, the junction kept 10 bases outside the gene matches.

This chain uses TRBV29-1 with TRBJ2-2; no reliable D call. Looked up from germline, CDR1 is SQVTM and CDR2 is ANQGSEA. Trimming left V 1 base short and J 7 bases short, with 4 bases between. The CDR3 length is 11 residues. CDR3: CSVEGGGELFF. DNA for the CDR3: TGCAGCGTTGAAGGTGGCGGGGAGCTGTTTTTT.

This clone appeared a few times. The genes are TRBV18 and TRBJ2-5; 7 nucleotides match TRBD1. Germline lookup yields CDR1 KGHSH and CDR2 LQKENI. The ends lost 5 bases at V and 5 bases at J; junction bases unmatched: 11. This CDR3 is 15 amino acids long. The CDR3 reads CASSSDFTGEETQYF. In DNA form, the CDR3 reads TGTGCCAGCTCATCCGACTTTACAGGGGAGGAGACCCAGTACTTC.

The rearrangement links TRBV5-1 to TRBJ1-1; tentatively, D is TRBD1 (5 bases). V shed 0 bases and J shed 1 base, with 16 bases lying between them. This CDR3 has 17 amino acids. The V gene's germline CDR1 is SGHRS and CDR2 YFSETQ. This chain's CDR3 is CASSLAMGPEGNTEAFF. The CDR3 region has the DNA TGCGCCAGCAGCTTGGCCATGGGGCCTGAGGGGAACACTGAAGCTTTCTTT.

V and J are TRBV6-5 and TRBJ1-3; TRBD1 matches 9 bases. The CDR3 contains 14 residues. V lost 6 bases to trimming and J lost 8 bases; unmatched junction nucleotides: 8. Germline V gene sequence: CDR1 MNHEY, CDR2 SVGAGI. DNA for the CDR3: TGTGCCAGCAGGCCGGGACAGGGAGTCTACACCATATATTTT. It specifies CASRPGQGVYTIYF.

The chain recombines TRBV29-1 with TRBJ1-1, with unresolved D. CDR1 is SQVTM and CDR2 is ANQGSEA in the germline V gene. This CDR3 has 11 residues. V was trimmed by 7 bases and J by 5 bases, leaving 11 bases between them. In DNA form, the CDR3 reads TGCAGCGCTGAGGGTCGGACTGAAGCTTTCTTT. It encodes CSAEGRTEAFF.

The V and J genes are TRBV5-1 and TRBJ1-3; a weak D match, TRBD1 (5 bases). Per the germline V gene, CDR1 is SGHRS and CDR2 is YFSETQ. V was clipped by 4 bases and J by 6 bases, with 11 bases between them. The CDR3 spans 13 residues. The CDR3 loop reads CASSPGLENTIYF. Written as DNA, the CDR3 is TGCGCCAGCAGCCCGGGGCTGGAAAACACCATATATTTT.